This TCR beta chain was captured in a study of T-cell reconstitution after alpha-beta-depleted transplantation in children. The CDR3 is 17 amino acids. V shed 1 base, J shed 3 bases, and the junction held 9 bases outside the gene matches. Germline V gene lookup returns CDR1 LGHNA and CDR2 YSLEER. Unique molecular identifiers were used in preparing the TCRbeta library. Each CDR3 protein gets one entry after TCRdb re-called the PCR reads with MiXCR. The repertoire includes 450,000 to 600,000 distinct CDR3 sequences, approximately 32% of them detected once, and 2% to 3% sits in the top ten. This TCR was recovered from a human donor who donated a stem cell graft to a child with aplastic anemia. Sequences were derived from PBMCs from the stem cell graft donor, sampled from the stem cell graft. The gene calls are TRBV4-3 and TRBJ1-5, with TRBD1 matching 7 bases. The CDR3: CASSQVLVTGSNQPQHF. The CDR3 nucleotides read TGCGCCAGCAGCCAAGTGTTAGTGACAGGGTCCAATCAGCCCCAGCATTTT.